A single sample gave rise to the 17 T cell receptor beta chains below, sequenced in a study of cytotoxic CD8 clonotypes in ibrutinib-treated CLL. Libraries were prepared by immunoSEQ multiplex PCR; TCRdb keeps only in-frame clonotypes and omits some of them. This sample has some 70,000 clones, with approximately 71% found just once. The specimen was PBMCs, collected after 12 months of ibrutinib treatment. These receptors all stem from a human donor with chronic lymphocytic leukemia.

The chain links TRBV5-1 to TRBJ1-3; D is unresolved. Germline CDR1 SGHRS, CDR2 YFSETQ. V lost 4 bases and J 0 bases, leaving 5 bases between the germline ends. The CDR3 loop spans 13 amino acids. The CDR3 loop reads CASSVSSGNTIYF. As DNA, the CDR3 is TGCGCCAGCAGCGTCAGCTCTGGAAACACCATATATTTT.

The chain couples TRBV10-3 to TRBJ2-3; TRBD1 might be the D (5 bases). CDR1 ENHRY and CDR2 SYGVKD come from the germline V gene. Trimming took off 4 bases at V and 0 bases at J, with 14 bases between the two ends. The CDR3 has 16 amino acids. The CDR3 sequence: CAISGAQAPSTDTQYF. The DNA for the CDR3 is TGTGCCATCAGTGGGGCACAGGCCCCTAGCACAGATACGCAGTATTTT.

CDR3 in amino acids: CASSQSLPGGVLNTEAFF. The CDR3 region has the DNA TGCGCCAGCAGCCAATCGTTACCAGGGGGCGTCTTGAACACTGAAGCTTTCTTT. V and J are TRBV4-1 and TRBJ1-1; 8 positions agree with TRBD1. CDR3 length equals 18 residues. The J segment lost 0 bases and the V segment lost 2 bases, leaving 11 bases of the junction unmatched. Germline assignment: CDR1 MGHRA and CDR2 YSYEKL.

This clone has a handful of counts. V gene TRBV5-1 combines with J gene TRBJ1-6, with 10 positions matching TRBD1. The CDR3 consists of 15 residues. In germline, CDR1 is SGHRS, CDR2 YFSETQ. V was clipped by 4 bases and J by 5 bases; unmatched bases: 3. CDR3 region: CASSPGQGNNSPLHF. In nucleotides, the CDR3 is TGCGCCAGCAGCCCGGGACAGGGGAATAATTCACCCCTCCACTTT.

The chain is built from TRBV18 and TRBJ1-2; 7 positions match TRBD1. The CDR3 has 14 amino acids. From germline, CDR1 is KGHSH and CDR2 LQKENI. Trimming cost V 3 bases and J 3 bases; bases outside gene matches: 4. CDR3 sequence (DNA): TGTGCCAGCTCACCTGACAGGGACCACTATGGCTACACCTTC. Its protein product is CASSPDRDHYGYTF.

This chain uses TRBV5-1 with TRBJ2-3; 8 nucleotides match TRBD2. The V gene end was trimmed by 1 base and the J gene end by 5 bases; junction bases not matched to a gene: 9. The germline CDR1 and CDR2 sequences are SGHRS and YFSETQ. This CDR3 has 16 residues. CDR3 coding DNA: TGCGCCAGCAGCTTGACTACTAGCGGAAGAGGAGATACGCAGTATTTT. Protein sequence: CASSLTTSGRGDTQYF.

The chain combines TRBV7-9 with TRBJ2-5; possible D gene TRBD1, 5 bases. The CDR3 contains 14 residues. V was cut by 1 base and J by 9 bases, with 15 bases left in between. Per the germline V gene, CDR1 is SEHNR and CDR2 is FQNEAQ (reference sequence). CDR3 bases: TGTGCCAGCAGCTTAGTATCAGGGCTTGCGGCCCAGTACTTC. It specifies CASSLVSGLAAQYF. Drawing the rest from reference TRBV7-9 and TRBJ2-5, the complete variable domain is DTGVSQNPRHKITKRGQNVTFRCDPISEHNRLYWYRQTLGQGPEFLTYFQNEAQLEKSRLLSDRFSAERPKGSFSTLEIQRTEQGDSAMYLCASSLVSGLAAQYFGPGTRLLVL.

J is TRBJ1-1 and V is TRBV18; D is possibly TRBD1 (5 bases). The germline CDR1 and CDR2 sequences are KGHSH and LQKENI. The CDR3 is 14 residues long. Trimming shortened V by 2 bases and J by 1 base, and 8 bases separated the two germline ends. CDR3 bases: TGTGCCAGCTCACCATTGCAGGGGAACACTGAAGCTTTCTTT. Protein sequence: CASSPLQGNTEAFF.

This clone turned up a few times. This chain links TRBV7-2 with TRBJ1-6, with a weak D call TRBD1 (5 bases). The CDR3 covers 13 residues. Between the trimmed V and J ends, which lost 5 bases and 14 bases, there was a span of 16 bases. The germline CDR1 and CDR2 sequences are SGHTA and FQGNSA. The CDR3 sequence: CASSRDSQGALHF. CDR3 sequence (DNA): TGTGCCAGCAGCCGTGACAGCCAAGGGGCCCTCCACTTT.

The chain carries TRBV5-1 and TRBJ1-1, with TRBD1 matching over 7 bases. V lost 4 bases to trimming and J lost 6 bases; unmatched junction nucleotides: 9. In germline, CDR1 is SGHRS, CDR2 YFSETQ. The CDR3 runs 14 residues. CDR3 in amino acids: CASSPGTAGAEAFF. As DNA, the CDR3 is TGCGCCAGCAGCCCCGGGACAGCAGGTGCTGAAGCTTTCTTT.

A few counts support this clone. The V call is TRBV27, the J call TRBJ2-7; 12 bases are shared with TRBD1. After removal of 5 bases from V and 5 bases from J, the junction contained 4 bases not matched to a gene. The CDR3 is made up of 14 amino acids. CDR1 and CDR2 (germline): MNHEY, SMNVEV (reference sequence). The CDR3 DNA follows: TGTGCCAGCAGTCGCGGGACAGGGGGCGACGAGCAGTACTTC. Amino acid sequence: CASSRGTGGDEQYF.

The rearrangement links TRBV19 to TRBJ2-4; 7 nucleotides line up with TRBD1. The CDR3 runs 16 residues. Germline loops: CDR1 LNHDA, CDR2 SQIVND (reference sequence). The junction had 7 bases not matched to a gene; V was cut back by 5 bases and J by 0 bases. The CDR3: CASSVTGTLAKNIQYF. Here the CDR3 DNA reads TGTGCCAGTAGTGTGACAGGGACACTAGCCAAAAACATTCAGTACTTC.

This clone was found a few times. J is TRBJ2-2 and V is TRBV30, with TRBD2 identical over 9 bases. The junction had 6 bases not matched to a gene; V was cut back by 0 bases and J by 4 bases. CDR3 size: 16 residues. The germline V gene encodes CDR1 GTSNPN and CDR2 SVGIG (reference sequence). CDR3 sequence: CAWSVPSGGPTGELFF. CDR3 coding DNA: TGTGCCTGGAGTGTACCCAGCGGGGGGCCCACCGGGGAGCTGTTTTTT.

This clone rates as medium-sized. The V call is TRBV4-1, the J call TRBJ2-5; perhaps D is TRBD1 or TRBD2 (5 bases each). The CDR3 runs 16 residues. The germline CDR1 and CDR2 sequences are MGHRA and YSYEKL. With 5 bases removed from V and 3 bases from J, the gap between germline ends came to 19 bases. The CDR3: CASSSTAVGDEETQYF. Written as DNA, the CDR3 is TGCGCCAGCAGCTCGACGGCCGTCGGGGACGAAGAGACCCAGTACTTC.

This clone was counted once. The chain couples TRBV7-2 to TRBJ2-3; 11 bases line up with TRBD2. The CDR3 totals 15 residues. V lost 5 bases to trimming and J lost 0 bases; unmatched junction nucleotides: 1. Germline CDR1 SGHTA, CDR2 FQGNSA. In DNA, the CDR3 is TGTGCCAGCAGCAGGACTAGCGGGAGCACAGATACGCAGTATTTT. Amino acid sequence: CASSRTSGSTDTQYF.

The chain employs TRBV10-1 and TRBJ1-3, with D uncertain. Germline assignment: CDR1 WNHNN and CDR2 SYGVQD (reference sequence). V lost 6 bases and J 0 bases, leaving 9 bases between the germline ends. The CDR3 is made up of 14 amino acids. Written as DNA, the CDR3 is TGCGCCAGCAGCGCCGGGTCCTCTGGAAACACCATATATTTT. The encoded protein is CASSAGSSGNTIYF.

The gene calls are TRBV4-3 and TRBJ2-2; D not resolved. CDR1 LGHNA and CDR2 YSLEER come from the germline V gene. The CDR3 extends over 16 amino acids. V shed 3 bases and J shed 0 bases, with 11 bases lying between them. Here the CDR3 reads CASSHVAVSNTGELFF. The CDR3 DNA follows: TGCGCCAGCAGCCACGTAGCAGTCTCGAACACCGGGGAGCTGTTTTTT.